This TCR beta chain was captured in a study of PD-1 blockade in classical Hodgkin lymphoma. This clone has only one observation. Time point defined: cycle 4 day 1 (C4D1), after more than five weeks of nivolumab. Each patient experienced a relapse that followed autologous stem cell transplantation, and brentuximab vedotin exposure varied. Magnetic negative selection was used to purify CD4+ T cells from thawed PBMCs. Patients had relapsed/refractory classical Hodgkin lymphoma with complete response, partial response or progressive disease as best response. Data came from immunoSEQ multiplex PCR; TCRdb stores just in-frame clones and leaves some out. The sample holds 25,000 to 35,000 clones; 75% to 90% are singletons and the top ten take over 2%. The CDR3 totals 14 residues. The V and J ends lost 4 bases and 4 bases respectively, with 13 bases between them. The germline CDR1 and CDR2 sequences are SGHDT and YYEEEE.

The rearrangement uses TRBV5-6 and TRBJ2-3, with D possibly being TRBD1 or TRBD2 (5 bases each). This specimen was CD4+ T cells from blood, taken before the fourth cycle of nivolumab. The clonotype comes from a human donor with classical Hodgkin lymphoma. The CDR3 is CASSPQGAADTQYF. The CDR3 region has the DNA TGTGCCAGCAGCCCCCAGGGAGCCGCAGATACGCAGTATTTT.